Listed below are T cell receptor beta chains from one sample, sequenced in a study of Ad26.COV2.S vaccination and SARS-CoV-2 variants. Sequenced by immunoSEQ multiplex PCR; TCRdb stores in-frame clones only, minus some. In the table there are roughly 410,000 clones, 80% to 90% of which are singletons. The sequencing here drew on peripheral blood, taken in a trial of Ad26.COV2.S vaccine versus placebo. The receptors were gathered from a person aged 18-65 years who received the Ad26.COV2.S COVID-19 vaccine or a placebo. CDR3s include the opening cysteine and the closing phenylalanine or tryptophan. The D gene is left open where the match is weak. Rows may omit the clone size; those that give it use once, few, many or a size class.

TRBD1,.,TRBV25-1,TRBJ2-1,TGTGCCAGCAGTGCAACGGGACAGCGAAATGAGCAGTTCTTC,CASSATGQRNEQFF
TRBD1,.,TRBV29-1,TRBJ1-2,TGCAGCGTTGAAGATCTTTGGACAGGGGTAGTCCACTATGGCTACACCTTC,CSVEDLWTGVVHYGYTF
.,.,TRBV12-3/TRBV12-4,TRBJ2-5,TGTGCCAGCAGCAAGACTAGTCGTCAGACCCAGTACTTC,CASSKTSRQTQYF
.,.,TRBV6-5,TRBJ1-2,TGTGCCAGCAGTTACCAGGGAACTGGAGGCTACACCTTC,CASSYQGTGGYTF
TRBD1,.,TRBV11-2,TRBJ2-4,TGTGCCAGCAGCCAAAGCGTCGTCACCAGGGGGCGATCAAAAAACATTCAGTACTTC,CASSQSVVTRGRSKNIQYF
.,.,TRBV6-5,TRBJ1-2,TGTGCCAGCTCTATAATGACGGACAGAGACTACACCTTC,CASSIMTDRDYTF
TRBD1,.,TRBV18,TRBJ2-1,TGTGCCAGCTCACCTCCGGGACAGGCCTTCAATGAGCAGTTCTTC,CASSPPGQAFNEQFF
.,few,TRBV7-9,TRBJ1-1,TGTGCCAGCAGCTTACTTGTAACTTTCTTT,CASSLLVTFF
.,.,TRBV7-9,TRBJ1-1,TGTGCCAGCAGCTCCAACTGGGCTTTCTTT,CASSSNWAFF
TRBD1,.,TRBV19,TRBJ2-7,TGTGCCAGTAGTATAGGTACAGGGGGAACCTACGAGCAGTACTTC,CASSIGTGGTYEQYF
TRBD2,once,TRBV6-2/TRBV6-3,TRBJ2-4,TGTGCCAGCAGTTACTCGAGAGCGGGAGGGAGAAACATTCAGTACTTC,CASSYSRAGGRNIQYF
.,.,TRBV4-2,TRBJ2-5,TGTGCCAGCAGCCCAGAAAGAGAACCCCAAGAGACCCAGTACTTC,CASSPEREPQETQYF
.,.,TRBV29-1,TRBJ1-1,TGCAGCGTTGTGCCGGTAAACACTGAAGCTTTCTTT,CSVVPVNTEAFF
.,.,TRBV14,TRBJ1-6,TGTGCCAGCAGCCAAGTAGGGAGGGCCTCCGATTCACCCCTCCACTTT,CASSQVGRASDSPLHF
.,.,TRBV4-3,TRBJ1-3,TGCGCCAGCAGCCAAGACACGGTTGGGTTCCGGAACACCATATATTTT,CASSQDTVGFRNTIYF
.,.,TRBV24-1,TRBJ2-2,TGTGCCACCAGTGTTAATAGCGGGAACACCGGGGAGCTGTTTTTT,CATSVNSGNTGELFF
.,.,TRBV6-5,TRBJ1-5,TGTGCCAGTCAATCCTTTAGCAATCAGCCCCAGCATTTT,CASQSFSNQPQHF
.,.,TRBV14,TRBJ1-6,TGTGCCAGCAGCCAACGGGCAGGATTGTATAATTCACCCCTCCACTTT,CASSQRAGLYNSPLHF
TRBD1,few,TRBV27,TRBJ1-1,TGTGCCAGCAGTTCACGACAGGGGAGGAACAAAGCTTTCTTT,CASSSRQGRNKAFF
TRBD1,.,TRBV18,TRBJ2-7,TGTGCCAGCTCACCGGTTTCCGGACAGGACTACGAGCAGTACTTC,CASSPVSGQDYEQYF
.,once,TRBV19,TRBJ2-1,TGTGCCAGTAGTATAGGGGGGCCGATAAATGAGCAGTTCTTC,CASSIGGPINEQFF
.,.,TRBV5-6,TRBJ2-7,TGTGCCAGCAGCTTGGTATCGGCCCGGGACAAGTACTTC,CASSLVSARDKYF
.,.,TRBV4-1,TRBJ2-7,TGCGCCAGCAGCCAAGTTGGGGGGTTCGAGCAGTACTTC,CASSQVGGFEQYF
.,once,TRBV6-5,TRBJ1-1,TGTGCCAGCAGTCCATCGACAGGCATGAACACTGAAGCTTTCTTT,CASSPSTGMNTEAFF
.,.,TRBV28,TRBJ1-5,TGTGCCAGCAGTAGTTCGGCACAGCCCCAGCATTTT,CASSSSAQPQHF
.,.,TRBV24-1,TRBJ1-2,TGTGCCACCAGTACAGGGAGAGGTGGCTACACCTTC,CATSTGRGGYTF
.,.,TRBV2,TRBJ1-2,TGTGCCAGCAGCCCCCCGACCCGGGCGATAAACTATGGCTACACCTTC,CASSPPTRAINYGYTF
.,.,TRBV24-1,TRBJ1-5,TGTGCCACCAGCAGCGGCGATCAGCCCCAGCATTTT,CATSSGDQPQHF
.,.,TRBV3-1/TRBV3-2,TRBJ1-2,TGTGCCAGCAGCCAAGGGAACTATGGCTACACCTTC,CASSQGNYGYTF
TRBD1,.,TRBV6-5,TRBJ1-1,TGTGCCAGCAAACAGACAGGGAAGGACACTGAAGCTTTCTTT,CASKQTGKDTEAFF
.,once,TRBV7-9,TRBJ2-2,TGTGCCAGCAGCTTAAGCACGCAGGGGCGGGACACCGGGGAGCTGTTTTTT,CASSLSTQGRDTGELFF